The rows below give T cell receptor beta chains drawn from one sample of a study of blood T cells in healthy people across ages. TCRdb itself ran the 5' RACE reads through MiXCR, one entry per CDR3 protein. The sample includes 650,000 to 900,000 distinct CDR3 sequences, 60% to 80% of them seen just once. The sample comprised blood. Receptors originate from a man aged 25-45 years in good health. CDR3s include the opening cysteine and the closing phenylalanine or tryptophan. The D gene is left open where the match is weak. Clone size is stated in some rows and not others, as once, few, many or a class when expanded.

clone_size d_call j_call v_call cdr3_aa cdr3_nt
once . TRBJ1-4 TRBV7-9 CASSARQAGEKLFF TGTGCCAGCAGCGCTAGACAGGCTGGGGAAAAACTGTTTTTT
. TRBD1 TRBJ1-5 TRBV7-9 CASSFTGEVNQPQHF TGTGCCAGCAGTTTTACAGGGGAGGTCAATCAGCCCCAGCATTTT
. . TRBJ2-7 TRBV29-1 CSVAWQTSYEQYF TGCAGCGTTGCTTGGCAGACCTCCTACGAGCAGTACTTC
. . TRBJ1-4 TRBV2 CASTESAGEKLFF TGTGCCAGCACCGAGTCAGCGGGTGAAAAACTGTTTTTT
. . TRBJ2-1 TRBV29-1 CSVDSGEATAYNEQFF TGCAGCGTTGACTCAGGCGAGGCTACCGCATACAATGAGCAGTTCTTC
. TRBD2 TRBJ2-5 TRBV5-1 CASSWGTSTEETQYF TGCGCCAGCAGCTGGGGGACTAGCACAGAAGAGACCCAGTACTTC
few TRBD2 TRBJ2-1 TRBV7-2 CASSLISGGITYNEQFF TGTGCCAGCAGCTTAATTAGCGGGGGAATCACCTACAATGAGCAGTTCTTC
once . TRBJ2-1 TRBV4-3 CASSPGGKQFF TGCGCCAGCAGCCCGGGTGGAAAGCAGTTCTTC
few . TRBJ2-7 TRBV15 CATSRDYRVLDEQYF TGTGCCACCAGCAGAGATTATAGGGTTCTAGACGAGCAGTACTTC
. TRBD1 TRBJ2-2 TRBV30 CAWSGTTGGPGELFF TGTGCCTGGAGTGGAACCACAGGGGGGCCCGGGGAGCTGTTTTTT